The text below deals with one T cell receptor (beta chain). Its antigen is unidentified. This sample was taken from a study of CD8+ T cells in alopecia areata. Across the study: Treatment with tofacitinib (6 to 18 months) was followed by 6 months off drug. Study-wide points: Tofacitinib delivered significant drops in scalp clonality and in expanded CD8+ clones among the top 100. More clonal than normal scalp was lesional scalp, particularly alopecia totalis/universalis. A great number of expanded lesional clones endured in scalp and blood during tofacitinib.

V shed 2 bases and J 3 bases; nucleotides not matched to a gene: 1. The V gene's germline CDR1 is SGHNT and CDR2 YYREEE (reference sequence). This CDR3 region has 13 residues. RNA was extracted and reverse transcribed into cDNA as the sequencing template. Produced via immunoSEQ multiplex PCR; TCRdb's table is partial and in-frame only. The sample yields about 250,000 clones, 50% to 75% seen once. Noted treatment: oral pan-JAK inhibitor, 5-10 mg twice daily. The receptor comes from a human donor with alopecia areata. The J gene is TRBJ2-5, the V gene TRBV5-4, with 7 bases fitting TRBD2. The starting material was CD4+ T cells sorted from blood, obtained around week 54, from a patient treated with tofacitinib. The CDR3 region is CASSFRGEETQYF. The CDR3 coding sequence is TGTGCCAGCAGCTTCCGGGGGGAAGAGACCCAGTACTTC.